A few counts support the clone carrying this T cell receptor (beta chain). Its specificity is unknown. The entry originates in a study of T cell repertoires in cytomegalovirus infection. Study at large: Use of recently identified HLA-C-restricted and well-studied HLA-B-restricted CMV epitopes was part of the study. Public TCR beta signatures marked donors with CMV infection and the matching HLA. Whole-study results and caveats: The ex vivo response was dominated by HLA-C-restricted CMV-specific TCR beta clonotypes. Summed frequency of shared TCR beta families picked out CMV carriers who also had the relevant HLA.

The CDR3 runs 16 residues. After removal of 0 bases from V and 10 bases from J, the junction contained 12 bases not matched to a gene. CDR1 and CDR2 from the germline V gene are DFQATT and SNEGSKA (reference sequence). TCRdb itself ran the reads through MiXCR, one entry per CDR3 protein. This repertoire shows some 320,000 distinct CDR3 sequences, 29% found once; its top ten account for 20%. Material: cultured PBMCs, obtained from culture after CMV antigen stimulation. The origin of this receptor is a human donor in good health (CMV status not recorded). Some clones in this sample may be carry-over from other donors' samples. V and J are TRBV20-1 and TRBJ2-1, with 10 bases identical to TRBD2. CDR3 sequence (DNA): TGCAGTGCTAGAGATCAAGATAGCGGGAGGTCGGGAGAGCAGTTCTTC. Its translation: CSARDQDSGRSGEQFF.